A selection of T cell receptor beta chains follows, all from one sample in a study of blood T cell repertoires in COVID-19. Assay used: immunoSEQ multiplex PCR; TCRdb lists only in-frame clones, some missing. The sample records 80,000 to 100,000 clones, approximately 82% being singletons. What was sequenced was peripheral blood. The receptors originated from a man between 65 and 79 years old with active or convalescent COVID-19. The CDR3 runs from the conserved cysteine through the conserved F or W. The D gene is left open where the match is weak. Clone size is stated in some rows and not others, as once, few, many or a class when expanded.

size	V	D	J	CDR3	DNA
few	TRBV6-5	.	TRBJ2-2	CASSYGGRTGELFF	TGTGCCAGCAGTTACGGGGGCCGCACCGGGGAGCTGTTTTTT
.	TRBV20-1	.	TRBJ1-2	CSASAVRGGYTF	TGCAGTGCCAGTGCGGTGCGTGGTGGCTACACCTTC
.	TRBV3-1/TRBV3-2	TRBD2	TRBJ2-5	CASSLRLAGDQETQYF	TGTGCCAGCAGCCTTCGACTAGCGGGAGACCAAGAGACCCAGTACTTC
once	TRBV30	.	TRBJ2-7	CAWSRGYEQYF	TGTGCCTGGAGTCGGGGCTACGAGCAGTACTTC
few	TRBV2	TRBD2	TRBJ2-1	CASSARTSGGEQFF	TGTGCCAGCAGTGCGAGGACTAGCGGGGGCGAGCAGTTCTTC
.	TRBV18	.	TRBJ1-1	CASSPPGRASNTEAFF	TGTGCCAGCTCACCACCTGGCAGGGCATCTAACACTGAAGCTTTCTTT
.	TRBV27	.	TRBJ1-1	CASTPRPGMNTEAFF	TGTGCCAGCACACCGCGGCCGGGAATGAACACTGAAGCTTTCTTT
.	TRBV5-8	TRBD1	TRBJ1-5	CASSSWDRLNQPQHF	TGTGCCAGCAGCTCCTGGGACAGACTCAATCAGCCCCAGCATTTT
few	TRBV30	.	TRBJ2-3	CAQAGGPGTDTQYF	TGTGCCCAAGCGGGCGGGCCAGGCACAGATACGCAGTATTTT
.	TRBV5-4	TRBD1	TRBJ1-4	CASSTRQGDEKLFF	TGTGCCAGCAGCACCAGACAGGGGGATGAAAAACTGTTTTTT
.	TRBV7-2	.	TRBJ1-1	CASSSATMHTEAFF	TGTGCCAGCAGCTCTGCGACAATGCACACTGAAGCTTTCTTT
.	TRBV20-1	.	TRBJ1-1	CSAQSKTEAFF	TGCAGTGCTCAGTCGAAGACTGAAGCTTTCTTT
.	TRBV6-5	.	TRBJ1-4	CASSYDGTFGEKLFF	TGTGCCAGCAGTTACGACGGGACATTTGGAGAAAAACTGTTTTTT
.	TRBV6-4	TRBD1	TRBJ2-2	CASSGDRESTGELFF	TGTGCCAGCAGTGGCGACAGGGAATCCACCGGGGAGCTGTTTTTT
once	TRBV2	.	TRBJ2-5	CASEGRGYQETQYF	TGTGCCAGCGAGGGCAGGGGATACCAAGAGACCCAGTACTTC
once	TRBV4-1	.	TRBJ2-3	CASSLVLASTDTQYF	TGCGCCAGCAGCCTCGTACTAGCAAGCACAGATACGCAGTATTTT
once	TRBV18	.	TRBJ2-2	CASSPRNTGELFF	TGTGCCAGCTCACCCAGAAACACCGGGGAGCTGTTTTTT
.	TRBV4-1	.	TRBJ1-2	CASSQPTSPYGYTF	TGCGCCAGCAGCCAACCTACGTCCCCCTATGGCTACACCTTC
.	TRBV29-1	TRBD1	TRBJ1-1	CSVEGPRTGWNTEAFF	TGCAGCGTTGAAGGGCCCCGGACAGGGTGGAACACTGAAGCTTTCTTT
.	TRBV7-6	.	TRBJ1-2	CASSSSSYTF	TGTGCCAGCAGCTCGAGCAGCTACACCTTC
.	TRBV19	.	TRBJ2-1	CATRRAGAGNEQFF	TGTGCCACCCGCCGGGCAGGGGCCGGCAATGAGCAGTTCTTC
.	TRBV19	.	TRBJ2-3	CASSWASSDTQYF	TGTGCCAGTAGTTGGGCTAGCTCAGATACGCAGTATTTT
.	TRBV3-1/TRBV3-2	.	TRBJ1-2	CASSPVPRNYGYTF	TGTGCCAGCAGCCCCGTTCCGAGGAACTATGGCTACACCTTC
.	TRBV6-5	TRBD1	TRBJ1-2	CASSYDAGGFYGYTF	TGTGCCAGCAGTTACGACGCAGGGGGTTTCTATGGCTACACCTTC
.	TRBV4-1	.	TRBJ2-2	CASSPEFFRPGELFF	TGCGCCAGCAGCCCCGAGTTTTTTCGCCCCGGGGAGCTGTTTTTT
.	TRBV18	TRBD2	TRBJ2-1	CASSPTSGGIEQFF	TGTGCCAGCTCCCCGACTAGCGGGGGTATTGAGCAGTTCTTC
.	TRBV5-1	.	TRBJ2-5	CASSYGTSQETQYF	TGCGCCAGCAGCTACGGGACTTCCCAAGAGACCCAGTACTTC
.	TRBV29-1	.	TRBJ2-5	CSVGGEETQYF	TGCAGCGTTGGGGGAGAAGAGACCCAGTACTTC
.	TRBV5-1	TRBD1	TRBJ1-1	CASSSGTGGLEAFF	TGCGCCAGCAGCTCCGGCACAGGGGGACTCGAAGCTTTCTTT
.	TRBV6-2/TRBV6-3	.	TRBJ1-1	CASSYGRGIEAFF	TGTGCCAGCAGTTACGGTCGGGGAATTGAAGCTTTCTTT
.	TRBV5-8	.	TRBJ2-7	CASSLEWATLPRKVSYEQYF	TGTGCCAGCAGCTTGGAATGGGCAACCCTACCCCGAAAGGTATCCTACGAGCAGTACTTC
.	TRBV7-2	TRBD1	TRBJ1-2	CASRDRANYGYTF	TGTGCCAGCAGGGACAGGGCCAACTATGGCTACACCTTC
few	TRBV9	.	TRBJ1-1	CASSVVGGRDTEAFF	TGTGCCAGCAGCGTCGTAGGGGGGAGGGACACTGAAGCTTTCTTT
.	TRBV7-9	TRBD1	TRBJ1-2	CASSSGTGDLRGGYTF	TGTGCCAGCAGCTCCGGGACAGGAGACCTTAGGGGAGGCTACACCTTC
.	TRBV2	TRBD2	TRBJ2-7	CASGLERSHEQYF	TGTGCCAGCGGACTAGAAAGGAGCCACGAGCAGTACTTC
few	TRBV30	.	TRBJ1-1	CAWSVDNPSNTEAFF	TGTGCCTGGAGTGTGGACAACCCGTCGAACACTGAAGCTTTCTTT
.	TRBV27	TRBD1	TRBJ2-7	CASIYRAGGYYEQYF	TGTGCCAGCATTTATAGGGCAGGGGGCTACTACGAGCAGTACTTC
.	TRBV7-2	TRBD1	TRBJ2-7	CASSLGDRGAYEQYF	TGTGCCAGCAGCTTAGGGGACAGGGGTGCCTACGAGCAGTACTTC
.	TRBV2	TRBD2	TRBJ2-1	CASGLLSGGKQFF	TGTGCCAGCGGGCTCCTCAGCGGGGGTAAGCAGTTCTTC
once	TRBV10-2	.	TRBJ2-3	CASSDTIGSDTQYF	TGCGCCAGCAGTGACACTATTGGGTCAGATACGCAGTATTTT
once	TRBV18	TRBD2	TRBJ2-1	CASSYYSGGDYNEQFF	TGTGCCAGCTCCTACTATAGCGGGGGAGACTACAATGAGCAGTTCTTC